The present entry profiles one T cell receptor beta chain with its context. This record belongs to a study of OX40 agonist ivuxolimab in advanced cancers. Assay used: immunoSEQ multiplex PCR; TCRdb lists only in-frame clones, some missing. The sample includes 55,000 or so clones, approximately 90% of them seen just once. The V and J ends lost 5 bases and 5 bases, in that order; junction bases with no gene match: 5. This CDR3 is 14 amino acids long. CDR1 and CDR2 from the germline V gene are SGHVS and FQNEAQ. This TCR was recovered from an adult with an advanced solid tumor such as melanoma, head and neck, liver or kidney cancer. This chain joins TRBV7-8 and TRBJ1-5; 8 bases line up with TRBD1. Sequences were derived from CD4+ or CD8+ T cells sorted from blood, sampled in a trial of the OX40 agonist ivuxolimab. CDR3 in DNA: TGTGCCAGCAGCGACGGACAGGGTTATCAGCCCCAGCATTTT. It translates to CASSDGQGYQPQHF.